This TCR beta chain was recovered during a study of blood T cell repertoires in COVID-19. Participants came from 24 US areas, aged about 18 to 89 years. TCRdb keeps only in-frame clones here, not all; method: immunoSEQ multiplex PCR. The sample has about 270,000 clones; around 90% are singletons. Germline loops: CDR1 SGDLS, CDR2 YYNGEE. V lost 0 bases to trimming and J lost 5 bases; unmatched junction nucleotides: 6. This CDR3 region has 15 residues. This TCR was recovered from a woman in her fifties or sixties who had recovered from COVID-19. The chain employs TRBV9 and TRBJ1-1, with 8 bases fitting TRBD1. Sequencing used PBMCs or T cells enriched from blood (not recorded which). CDR3 bases: TGTGCCAGCAGCGTAGGACAGGGGCGTGGGACTGAAGCTTTCTTT. This sequence encodes CASSVGQGRGTEAFF.